The 17 T cell receptor beta chains given below trace back to one sample, sequenced in a study of blood T cell repertoires in COVID-19. Using immunoSEQ multiplex PCR, the repertoire was profiled, and TCRdb retains in-frame clones only, with some absent. In the table there are around 45,000 clones, around 90% of which are singletons. Sequencing used peripheral blood. The source is a man in his sixties with active COVID-19.

This chain joins TRBV7-9 and TRBJ2-5; 8 nucleotides align to TRBD1. The CDR3 is made up of 14 amino acids. Unmatched junction bases numbered 8, after V lost 6 bases and J lost 5 bases. Per germline, CDR1 SEHNR and CDR2 FQNEAQ (reference sequence). CDR3 sequence: CASSSTGEEETQYF. The CDR3 nucleotides are TGTGCCAGCAGTTCGACAGGGGAGGAGGAGACCCAGTACTTC.

The V gene is TRBV19, the J gene TRBJ1-3; 7 bases agree with TRBD1. Per the germline V gene, CDR1 is LNHDA and CDR2 is SQIVND (reference sequence). V shed 4 bases and J 0 bases; nucleotides not matched to a gene: 6. The CDR3 has 16 residues. CDR3 coding DNA: TGTGCCAGTAGTACGGACAGGTTGAACTCTGGAAACACCATATATTTT. This encodes CASSTDRLNSGNTIYF.

V is TRBV28 and J is TRBJ2-7, with 10 bases matching TRBD1. Germline assignment: CDR1 MDHEN and CDR2 SYDVKM. With 3 bases clipped from V and 9 bases from J, the junction kept 8 bases outside the gene matches. The CDR3 is made up of 14 amino acids. This chain's CDR3 is CASSLGQGSRGQYF. In DNA form, the CDR3 reads TGTGCCAGCAGTTTGGGACAGGGGTCTCGTGGGCAGTACTTC. Complete variable domain (other parts from reference TRBV28 and TRBJ2-7): DVKVTQSSRYLVKRTGEKVFLECVQDMDHENMFWYRQDPGLGLRLIYFSYDVKMKEKGDIPEGYSVSREKKERFSLILESASTNQTSMYLCASSLGQGSRGQYFGPGTRLTVT.

The rearrangement joins TRBV27 to TRBJ1-2; 10 nucleotides align to TRBD1. The ends lost 3 bases at V and 7 bases at J; junction bases unmatched: 11. CDR1 is MNHEY, CDR2 SMNVEV, per germline (reference sequence). This CDR3 has 16 residues. Here the CDR3 DNA reads TGTGCCAGCAGTTTTGGTCGCGACAGGGGGCTGGGTGGCTACACCTTC. Translation: CASSFGRDRGLGGYTF.

The CDR3 DNA follows: TGTGCCAGCAGATCCCCGGGGGGACTTTCTGGCTACACCTTC. Translating gives CASRSPGGLSGYTF. The V and J genes are TRBV28 and TRBJ1-2, with D possibly being TRBD1 (5 bases). Germline CDR1 is MDHEN and CDR2 is SYDVKM. CDR3 length: 14 amino acids. V was clipped by 6 bases and J by 7 bases, with 18 bases between them.

The chain is built from TRBV7-3 and TRBJ2-5, with D possibly being TRBD1 (5 bases). There are 15 residues in the CDR3. V dropped 4 bases and J dropped 5 bases, with 17 bases sitting between them. Germline V gene sequence: CDR1 SGHTA, CDR2 FQGTGA. This CDR3 is CASSSRGAPRETQYF. The DNA for the CDR3 is TGTGCCAGCAGCTCCCGTGGGGCCCCTAGGGAGACCCAGTACTTC.

V is TRBV5-6 and J is TRBJ2-5; TRBD1 is a possible D gene (6 bases). This CDR3 region has 13 residues. Looked up from germline, CDR1 is SGHDT and CDR2 is YYEEEE. V lost 4 bases and J lost 5, with 12 bases in between. The CDR3 protein is CASSRGRGETQYF. Here the CDR3 DNA reads TGTGCCAGCAGCCGGGGCAGGGGTGAGACCCAGTACTTC.

The CDR3 region has the DNA TGTGCCAGCAGCCGGACAGGGGGTAATGAAAAACTGTTTTTT. Translated, it gives CASSRTGGNEKLFF. The chain combines TRBV9 with TRBJ1-4; 10 bases fit TRBD1. CDR1 SGDLS and CDR2 YYNGEE come from the germline V gene. Trimming cost V 4 bases and J 4 bases; bases outside gene matches: 1. This CDR3 has 14 residues.

The V gene is TRBV4-3, the J gene TRBJ1-5; D is ambiguous. CDR1 and CDR2 (germline): LGHNA, YSLEER. This CDR3 is 14 amino acids long. Trimming removed 5 bases at V and 5 bases at J, with 13 bases between. The CDR3 sequence is CASSSNPYDQPQHF. CDR3 coding DNA: TGCGCCAGCAGCAGCAACCCCTACGATCAGCCCCAGCATTTT.

This clone occurred once. The V gene is TRBV4-1, the J gene TRBJ1-4; TRBD1 matches 8 bases. The CDR3 covers 18 residues. Germline V lookup: CDR1 MGHRA, CDR2 YSYEKL. V gave up 1 base and J gave up 5 bases; unmatched junction bases: 12. The CDR3 DNA is TGCGCCAGCAGCCAAGTCATCGTTAGGACAGGGCCCAATGAAAAACTGTTTTTT. Residues: CASSQVIVRTGPNEKLFF.

This rearrangement joins TRBV5-6 to TRBJ2-5; possible D gene TRBD1, 5 bases. Germline CDR1 and CDR2: SGHDT and YYEEEE. Trimming took 4 bases from V and 3 from J, leaving 10 bases between them. The CDR3 is 13 residues long. The chain's CDR3 is CASSTGHEETQYF. CDR3 in DNA: TGTGCCAGCAGCACCGGACATGAAGAGACCCAGTACTTC.

The chain joins TRBV6-5 to TRBJ1-4; 7 bases are a match to TRBD1. Per the germline V gene, CDR1 is MNHEY and CDR2 is SVGAGI. CDR3 length: 14 amino acids. V shed 6 bases and J 3 bases; nucleotides not matched to a gene: 4. In nucleotides, the CDR3 is TGTGCCAGCAGAGGGACAGTACCTAATGAAAAACTGTTTTTT. This translates into CASRGTVPNEKLFF.

The chain carries TRBV11-1 and TRBJ2-3, with TRBD2 as a possible D gene (7 bases). V was shortened by 3 bases and J by 2 bases, with 12 bases between the two germline ends. Germline CDR1 is SGHAT and CDR2 is FQDESV (reference sequence). CDR3 length: 15 residues. The CDR3 is CASSLRGQTTDTQYF. The CDR3 DNA follows: TGTGCCAGCAGCTTGCGGGGGCAGACCACAGATACGCAGTATTTT. Full variable domain (outside the CDR3, taken from reference TRBV11-1 and TRBJ2-3): EAEVAQSPRYKITEKSQAVAFWCDPISGHATLYWYRQILGQGPELLVQFQDESVVDDSQLPKDRFSAERLKGVDSTLKIQPAELGDSAMYLCASSLRGQTTDTQYFGPGTRLTVL.

The V call is TRBV11-2, the J call TRBJ1-1; the D is unclear. Germline CDR1 is SGHAT and CDR2 is FQNNGV. The CDR3 totals 13 residues. V dropped 1 base and J dropped 7 bases, with 10 bases sitting between them. The CDR3 nucleotides are TGTGCCAGCAGCTTAGCGACTAGCGGTGAAGCTTTCTTT. It yields the protein CASSLATSGEAFF.

This clone was seen a single time. The V call is TRBV15, the J call TRBJ1-2; possible D gene TRBD1, 5 bases. The length of the CDR3 is 13 residues. The V and J ends lost 3 bases and 8 bases respectively, with 13 bases between them. Germline-derived CDR1 and CDR2 are LNHNV and YYDKDF (reference sequence). The CDR3 DNA sequence: TGTGCCACCAGCAGTGGCCCAGGGAGGGGCTACACCTTC. Protein sequence: CATSSGPGRGYTF.

The V call is TRBV6-5, the J call TRBJ2-7; D might be TRBD2 (7 bases). Germline-derived CDR1 and CDR2 are MNHEY and SVGAGI. V was trimmed by 7 bases and J by 4 bases, leaving 17 bases between them. This CDR3 is built from 14 residues. The CDR3 region has the DNA TGTGCCAGCACCAAAGGGGGGGCACAATACGAGCAGTACTTC. This encodes CASTKGGAQYEQYF.

V and J are TRBV14 and TRBJ1-3; D uncertain. The CDR3 runs to 13 residues. V shed 2 bases and J shed 4 bases, with 6 bases lying between them. Germline V gene sequence: CDR1 SGHDN, CDR2 FVKESK. The CDR3 spells CASSQQAGNTIYF. DNA of the CDR3: TGTGCCAGCAGCCAACAGGCGGGAAACACCATATATTTT.